The next 29 T cell receptor beta chains were all read from a single sample in a study of graft-versus-host responses after intestinal transplantation. The method was immunoSEQ multiplex PCR; TCRdb's version includes in-frame clones alone and lacks a portion of them. The sample has fewer than 10,000 clones; approximately 90% are singletons. The sequencing here drew on PBMCs, taken 242 days after intestinal transplant. The source of these receptors is a human patient who received an intestinal transplant, so some T cells may come from the graft donor.

This clone has a single count. The rearrangement uses TRBV9 and TRBJ2-1; a possible D gene is TRBD1 (6 bases). The CDR3 length is 13 residues. The V gene's germline CDR1 is SGDLS and CDR2 YYNGEE. The CDR3, as DNA: TGTGCAGCCACACAGGGCGGGTACAATGAGCAGTTCTTC. Amino acid sequence: CAATQGGYNEQFF. The whole variable domain, filled in from reference TRBV9 and TRBJ2-1, reads DSGVTQTPKHLITATGQRVTLRCSPRSGDLSVYWYQQSLDQGLQFLIQYYNGEERAKGNILERFSAQQFPDLHSELNLSSLELGDSALYFCAATQGGYNEQFFGPGTRLTVL.

The chain joins TRBV19 to TRBJ2-1, with TRBD1 as a possible D gene (5 bases). V lost 5 bases and J lost 9, with 17 bases in between. CDR3 length: 14 residues. The germline gives CDR1 LNHDA, CDR2 SQIVND (reference sequence). CDR3 sequence reads: CASSFNTPGFEQFF. The CDR3 DNA follows: TGTGCCAGTAGTTTTAATACCCCAGGGTTTGAGCAGTTCTTC.

The rearrangement uses TRBV10-3 and TRBJ2-5, with 11 nucleotides matching TRBD1. There are 15 residues in the CDR3. Per the germline V gene, CDR1 is ENHRY and CDR2 is SYGVKD. Trimming at V came to 10 bases and at J to 0 bases, leaving 7 bases not matched to a gene. CDR3 residues: CATRTGGSDQETQYF. The CDR3 region has the DNA TGTGCCACCCGGACAGGGGGCAGCGACCAAGAGACCCAGTACTTC.

This chain uses TRBV28 with TRBJ2-2, with D possibly TRBD2 on 6 matching bases. Trimming left V 3 bases short and J 4 bases short, with 15 bases between. Germline lookup yields CDR1 MDHEN and CDR2 SYDVKM. The CDR3 is 16 residues long. The CDR3 loop is CASSLGREWVTGELFF. The CDR3 DNA reads as TGTGCCAGCAGTTTGGGCCGGGAGTGGGTCACCGGGGAGCTGTTTTTT.

V is TRBV7-2 and J is TRBJ2-1; 12 bases fit TRBD2. The V segment lost 4 bases and the J segment 6 bases; nucleotides outside the gene matches: 1. The germline gives CDR1 SGHTA, CDR2 FQGNSA. The CDR3 loop spans 14 amino acids. This CDR3 reads CASSSLAGGNEQFF. The CDR3 DNA reads TGTGCCAGCAGCTCACTAGCGGGAGGCAATGAGCAGTTCTTC.

This chain connects TRBV7-9 to TRBJ2-7; D unclear. V shed 1 base and J shed 7 bases, with 11 bases lying between them. This CDR3 is 13 amino acids long. Germline V gene lookup returns CDR1 SEHNR and CDR2 FQNEAQ (reference sequence). The CDR3 reads CASSLGLATEQYF. The CDR3 DNA reads TGTGCCAGCAGCTTAGGACTTGCTACAGAGCAGTACTTC.

The V call is TRBV11-2, the J call TRBJ2-1; 8 nucleotides agree with TRBD2. After removal of 1 base from V and 0 bases from J, the junction contained 8 bases not matched to a gene. Looked up from germline, CDR1 is SGHAT and CDR2 is FQNNGV. The CDR3 consists of 18 residues. The CDR3 DNA reads as TGTGCCAGCAGCTTAGCGGGGGGGCTATCGAGCTCCTACAATGAGCAGTTCTTC. It is translated as CASSLAGGLSSSYNEQFF.

V gene TRBV15 combines with J gene TRBJ1-1; D is uncertain. Germline-derived CDR1 and CDR2 are LNHNV and YYDKDF (reference sequence). CDR3 length: 14 amino acids. The V end lost 0 bases, the J end lost 1 base, and 6 bases lay between the germline ends. The CDR3 coding sequence is TGTGCCACCAGCAGAGACCAGTGGAACACTGAAGCTTTCTTT. Its protein is CATSRDQWNTEAFF.

With respect to this clone: Mismatch with germline at one junction end may stem from a read error. The V and J genes are TRBV9 and TRBJ1-2; 9 bases map to TRBD1. CDR1 and CDR2 from the germline V gene are SGDLS and YYNGEE. The CDR3 contains 15 residues. The CDR3 bases are TGTGCCAGTAGCGTAGTAGTCGGACAGGGGAATGACTACACCTTC. It specifies CASSVVVGQGNDYTF. Using reference TRBV9 and TRBJ1-2 for the parts outside the CDR3, the full variable domain is DSGVTQTPKHLITATGQRVTLRCSPRSGDLSVYWYQQSLDQGLQFLIQYYNGEERAKGNILERFSAQQFPDLHSELNLSSLELGDSALYFCASSVVVGQGNDYTFGSGTRLTVV.

The rearrangement uses TRBV5-4 and TRBJ1-2; D remains ambiguous. The CDR3 runs 13 residues. Germline CDR1 SGHNT, CDR2 YYREEE (reference sequence). V was cut by 0 bases and J by 2 bases, with 5 bases left in between. The CDR3 loop reads CASSLGRNYGYTF. DNA for the CDR3: TGTGCCAGCAGCTTGGGACGAAACTATGGCTACACCTTC.

This chain joins TRBV5-1 and TRBJ2-7; D might be TRBD2 (5 bases). Trimming stripped 0 bases from V and 1 base from J, with 23 bases between. This CDR3 region has 19 residues. The germline gives CDR1 SGHRS, CDR2 YFSETQ. The chain's CDR3 is CASSLAEGLGRIKSYEQYF. For the CDR3, the DNA is TGCGCCAGCAGCTTGGCCGAGGGTTTAGGACGGATTAAGTCCTACGAGCAGTACTTC.

This chain joins TRBV5-6 and TRBJ1-1, with D unresolved. Trimming cost V 0 bases and J 3 bases, with 6 bases left between them. CDR1 and CDR2 (germline): SGHDT, YYEEEE. The length of the CDR3 is 13 residues. The CDR3 DNA reads as TGTGCCAGCAGCTTGGGTGAGGACACTGAAGCTTTCTTT. This encodes CASSLGEDTEAFF.

Here the CDR3 reads CAWSLSGVETQYF. The CDR3 DNA is TGTGCCTGGAGTCTTTCGGGAGTAGAGACCCAGTACTTC. The chain carries TRBV30 and TRBJ2-5, with D tentatively TRBD2 (6 bases). The CDR3 spans 13 residues. Germline lookup yields CDR1 GTSNPN and CDR2 SVGIG (reference sequence). The V and J ends lost 2 bases and 4 bases respectively, with 11 bases between them.

The V call is TRBV29-1, the J call TRBJ2-2; either TRBD1 or TRBD2 may fit D (5 bases each). This CDR3 is 14 amino acids long. Trimming pared 0 bases from V and 4 bases from J, leaving 9 bases between. The V gene's germline CDR1 is SQVTM and CDR2 ANQGSEA. The DNA for the CDR3 is TGCAGCGTTGAAGACGGGACGGCCACCGGGGAGCTGTTTTTT. As protein: CSVEDGTATGELFF.

This sequence joins TRBV4-2 and TRBJ2-1; D is tentatively TRBD1 or TRBD2 (5 bases each). Germline lookup yields CDR1 LGHNA and CDR2 YNFKEQ. Trimming left V 0 bases short and J 4 bases short, with 22 bases between. The CDR3 runs to 19 residues. The CDR3 DNA follows: TGTGCCAGCAGCCAAGAAGTTACCGTTGGGGGACCGAATTACAATGAGCAGTTCTTC. It codes for CASSQEVTVGGPNYNEQFF.

The chain employs TRBV7-8 and TRBJ2-4; D is possibly TRBD2 (6 bases). The CDR3 has 13 amino acids. Trimming stripped 8 bases from V and 0 bases from J, with 8 bases between. Germline loops: CDR1 SGHVS, CDR2 FQNEAQ. The CDR3 DNA is TGTGCCAGCCAGGGACTAGCCAAAAACATTCAGTACTTC. This sequence encodes CASQGLAKNIQYF.

The rearrangement uses TRBV28 and TRBJ2-1; TRBD2 matches 8 bases. This CDR3 has 14 amino acids. V gave up 6 bases and J gave up 6 bases; unmatched junction bases: 7. In germline, CDR1 is MDHEN, CDR2 SYDVKM. CDR3 amino acids: CASRSGGRGNEQFF. The CDR3 DNA sequence: TGTGCCAGCAGATCGGGAGGGCGGGGCAATGAGCAGTTCTTC.

The chain couples TRBV28 to TRBJ2-7, with no clear D. Trimming cost V 5 bases and J 5 bases, with 4 bases left between them. The CDR3 consists of 10 residues. Germline CDR1 reads MDHEN; CDR2 reads SYDVKM. The CDR3 DNA follows: TGTGCCAGCAGTGCGGACGAGCAGTACTTC. This encodes CASSADEQYF.

The V call is TRBV28, the J call TRBJ1-1; 9 bases are shared with TRBD1. Germline V lookup: CDR1 MDHEN, CDR2 SYDVKM. V trimming: 6 bases; J trimming: 3 bases; junction bases outside the gene matches: 5. The CDR3 covers 14 residues. The CDR3 protein is CASRLRQGDTEAFF. The CDR3 region has the DNA TGTGCCAGCAGGTTGAGACAGGGGGACACTGAAGCTTTCTTT.

The rearrangement links TRBV9 to TRBJ2-6; a weak D match, TRBD1 (6 bases). Trimming removed 5 bases from V and 0 bases from J, with 21 bases in between. This CDR3 region has 19 residues. CDR1 and CDR2 (germline): SGDLS, YYNGEE. This CDR3 is CASSVPTGLPSSGANVLTF. The CDR3 bases are TGTGCCAGCAGTGTCCCCACAGGGCTGCCATCCTCTGGGGCCAACGTCCTGACTTTC.

The chain has TRBV7-2 and TRBJ1-1, with 7 bases aligning to TRBD1. Looked up from germline, CDR1 is SGHTA and CDR2 is FQGNSA. The V segment lost 5 bases and the J segment 3 bases; nucleotides outside the gene matches: 9. CDR3 length: 15 residues. CDR3 residues: CASSKDRVGDTEAFF. The CDR3 coding sequence is TGTGCCAGCAGCAAAGACAGGGTCGGGGACACTGAAGCTTTCTTT.

This clone was detected only a few times. The V and J genes are TRBV9 and TRBJ2-3; a possible D gene is TRBD2 (5 bases). Trimming removed 4 bases at V and 6 bases at J, with 15 bases between. Germline values: CDR1 SGDLS, CDR2 YYNGEE. CDR3 length: 14 residues. The CDR3 nucleotides read TGTGCCAGCAGCCAGCGGACTGCCGGTGATACGCAGTATTTT. The encoded protein is CASSQRTAGDTQYF.

The gene calls are TRBV7-9 and TRBJ2-1, with 8 bases aligning to TRBD1. This CDR3 contains 17 residues. The germline V gene encodes CDR1 SEHNR and CDR2 FQNEAQ (reference sequence). V lost 3 bases, J lost 0 bases, and 7 bases stayed unmatched. CDR3 in DNA: TGTGCCAGCAGCTTTGAGGACAGGGCCCCCTCCTACAATGAGCAGTTCTTC. As protein: CASSFEDRAPSYNEQFF. Full variable domain (outside the CDR3, taken from reference TRBV7-9 and TRBJ2-1): DTGVSQNPRHKITKRGQNVTFRCDPISEHNRLYWYRQTLGQGPEFLTYFQNEAQLEKSRLLSDRFSAERPKGSFSTLEIQRTEQGDSAMYLCASSFEDRAPSYNEQFFGPGTRLTVL.

This chain joins TRBV9 and TRBJ2-2, with D possibly matching TRBD2 (5 bases). Germline V CDR1 and CDR2: SGDLS, YYNGEE. This CDR3 spans 15 amino acids. The V end lost 4 bases, the J end lost 8 bases, and 18 bases lay between the germline ends. The CDR3 coding sequence is TGTGCCAGCAGCCCACCTGAAAGCGTAGCGGGGGAGCTGTTTTTT. Residues: CASSPPESVAGELFF.

The chain uses TRBV7-3 and TRBJ1-1; 11 bases align to TRBD1. Germline V gene data show CDR1 as SGHTA and CDR2 as FQGTGA. V lost 1 base to trimming and J lost 6 bases; unmatched junction nucleotides: 4. The CDR3 is made up of 15 amino acids. CDR3 residues: CASSLKGTGGSEAFF. CDR3 nucleotide sequence: TGTGCCAGCAGCTTAAAAGGGACAGGGGGGTCTGAAGCTTTCTTT.

This chain links TRBV30 with TRBJ2-5; 9 nucleotides align to TRBD1. The V segment lost 5 bases and the J segment 3 bases; nucleotides outside the gene matches: 7. The CDR3 loop spans 14 amino acids. Looked up from germline, CDR1 is GTSNPN and CDR2 is SVGIG (reference sequence). As DNA, the CDR3 is TGTGCCTGGGAACGCCGGGACAGGGAAGAGACCCAGTACTTC. Translating gives CAWERRDREETQYF.

The rearrangement links TRBV4-2 to TRBJ2-7; either TRBD1 or TRBD2 may fit D (5 bases each). Germline CDR1 and CDR2: LGHNA and YNFKEQ. The CDR3 runs 13 residues. The V and J ends lost 5 bases and 4 bases respectively, with 12 bases between them. The CDR3 DNA follows: TGTGCCAGCAGCGATGGGACGGATTACGAGCAGTACTTC. Translation gives CASSDGTDYEQYF.

The chain employs TRBV30 and TRBJ1-2, with unresolved D. Germline values: CDR1 GTSNPN, CDR2 SVGIG (reference sequence). The CDR3 covers 12 residues. The V and J ends lost 1 base and 1 base respectively, with 4 bases between them. This chain's CDR3 is CAWSDNNYGYTF. The CDR3 nucleotides are TGTGCCTGGAGTGACAATAACTATGGCTACACCTTC.

The gene calls are TRBV19 and TRBJ1-1, with D unclear. Trimming cost V 5 bases and J 1 base, with 8 bases left between them. Germline CDR1 and CDR2: LNHDA and SQIVND (reference sequence). CDR3 size: 13 residues. CDR3 sequence (DNA): TGTGCCAGTAGTCTTTTGGAGAACACTGAAGCTTTCTTT. Amino acids: CASSLLENTEAFF.